Sequencing of this TCR beta chain was carried out in a study of T cell responses to AZD1222 COVID-19 vaccine. For this clone: Its antigen remains unknown.

The germline CDR1 and CDR2 sequences are LGHDT and YNNKEL (reference sequence). CDR3 length: 14 amino acids. With 1 base removed from V and 4 bases from J, the gap between germline ends came to 10 bases. Whole-study findings and limits: Epitopes outside B.1.351 and B.1.1.7 mutated regions reportedly drew nearly half of spike TCRs.

Assay used: immunoSEQ multiplex PCR; TCRdb lists only in-frame clones, some missing. The table lists 200,000 to 250,000 clones, about 92% of them singletons. V is TRBV3-1 (or the pseudogene TRBV3-2) and J is TRBJ1-2; tentatively, D is TRBD1 (5 bases). The material sequenced was peripheral blood, taken on day 0 of MenACWY control vaccination. The source is an adult in good health. The CDR3 reads CASSQGERGYGYTF. CDR3 in DNA: TGTGCCAGCAGCCAAGGAGAGAGGGGCTATGGCTACACCTTC.